There are a few counts of the clone carrying this T cell receptor beta chain. The antigen remains undetermined. The donors were part of the 120-subject validation cohort, which stood apart from the 666-subject first cohort. Looked up from germline, CDR1 is LNHDA and CDR2 is SQIVND (reference sequence). Germline trimming cut 7 bases from V and 4 bases from J; bases unmatched to any gene: 4. CDR3 size: 14 residues. This table comes from immunoSEQ multiplex PCR, and its TCRdb copy is limited to in-frame clones, with some not included. The sample lists under 250,000 clones, roughly three quarters occurring once. These data are taken from a study of cytomegalovirus exposure and HLA in healthy donors. Overall study findings and caveats: The study recorded about 160 TCR beta chains that were cytomegalovirus-associated. According to a subsequent analysis, TCR clusters from the first cohort were inclined to appear together in the 110 or so validation repertoires. In vitro, three CMV-associated chains proved specific for CMV antigens.

The V call is TRBV19, the J call TRBJ2-1; 10 bases line up with TRBD1. Source material: PBMCs. The clonotype was recovered from a woman aged 25-40 years in good health and CMV-seronegative. The CDR3 sequence: CASKPGQGYNEQFF. The CDR3 DNA is TGTGCCAGTAAACCGGGACAGGGGTACAATGAGCAGTTCTTC. The full variable domain, in which reference TRBV19 and TRBJ2-1 provide the parts outside the CDR3, is DGGITQSPKYLFRKEGQNVTLSCEQNLNHDAMYWYRQDPGQGLRLIYYSQIVNDFQKGDIAEGYSVSREKKESFPLTVTSAQKNPTAFYLCASKPGQGYNEQFFGPGTRLTVL.